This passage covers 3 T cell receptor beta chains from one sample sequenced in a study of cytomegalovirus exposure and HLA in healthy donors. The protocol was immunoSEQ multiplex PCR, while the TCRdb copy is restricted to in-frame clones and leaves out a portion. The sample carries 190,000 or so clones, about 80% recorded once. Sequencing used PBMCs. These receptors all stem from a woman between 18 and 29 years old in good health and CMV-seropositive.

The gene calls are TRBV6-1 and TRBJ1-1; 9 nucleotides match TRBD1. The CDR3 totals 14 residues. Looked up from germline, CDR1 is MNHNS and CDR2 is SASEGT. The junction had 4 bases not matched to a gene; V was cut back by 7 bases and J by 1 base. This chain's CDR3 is CASNPGQGNTEAFF. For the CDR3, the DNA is TGTGCCAGCAACCCGGGACAGGGGAACACTGAAGCTTTCTTT.

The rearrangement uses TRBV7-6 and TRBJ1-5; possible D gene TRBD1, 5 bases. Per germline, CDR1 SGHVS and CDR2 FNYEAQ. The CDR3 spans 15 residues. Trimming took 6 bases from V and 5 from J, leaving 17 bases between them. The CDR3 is CASRLRRGSYQPQHF. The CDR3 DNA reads TGTGCCAGCAGGCTAAGGCGGGGCTCTTATCAGCCCCAGCATTTT.

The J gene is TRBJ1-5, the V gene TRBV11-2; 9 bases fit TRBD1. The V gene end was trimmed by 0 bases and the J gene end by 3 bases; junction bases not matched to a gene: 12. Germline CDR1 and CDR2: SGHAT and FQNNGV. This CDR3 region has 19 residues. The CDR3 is CASSLEILSGTGFNQPQHF. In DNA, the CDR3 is TGTGCCAGCAGCTTAGAGATCCTTTCCGGGACAGGGTTCAATCAGCCCCAGCATTTT.